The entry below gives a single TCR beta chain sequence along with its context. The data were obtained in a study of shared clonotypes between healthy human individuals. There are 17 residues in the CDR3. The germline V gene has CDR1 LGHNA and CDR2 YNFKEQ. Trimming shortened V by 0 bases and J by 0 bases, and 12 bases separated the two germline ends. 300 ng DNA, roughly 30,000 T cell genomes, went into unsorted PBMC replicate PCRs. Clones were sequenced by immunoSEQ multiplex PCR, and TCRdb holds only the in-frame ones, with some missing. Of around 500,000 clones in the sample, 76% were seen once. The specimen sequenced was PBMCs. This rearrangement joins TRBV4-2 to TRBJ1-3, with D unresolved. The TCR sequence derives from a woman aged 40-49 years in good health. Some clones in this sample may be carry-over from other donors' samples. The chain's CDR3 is CASSQEARISSGNTIYF. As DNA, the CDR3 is TGTGCCAGCAGCCAAGAGGCGAGGATTAGCTCTGGAAACACCATATATTTT.